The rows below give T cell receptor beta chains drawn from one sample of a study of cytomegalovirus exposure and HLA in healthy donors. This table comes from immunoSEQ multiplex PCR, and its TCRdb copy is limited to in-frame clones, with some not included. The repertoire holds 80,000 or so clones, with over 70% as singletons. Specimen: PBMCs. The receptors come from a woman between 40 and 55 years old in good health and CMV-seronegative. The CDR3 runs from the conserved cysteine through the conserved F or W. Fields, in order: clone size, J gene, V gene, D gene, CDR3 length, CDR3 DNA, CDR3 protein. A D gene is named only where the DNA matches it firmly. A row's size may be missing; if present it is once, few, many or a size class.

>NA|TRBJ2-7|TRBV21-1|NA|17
TGTGCCAGCAGCCGCGCCTTGGTGCCTCCGGAGAGGGACGAGCAGTACTTC
CASSRALVPPERDEQYF
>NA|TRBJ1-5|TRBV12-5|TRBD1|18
TGTGCTAGTGGTTTGGTACTATGGGGACAGGGGACTAATCAGCCCCAGCATTTT
CASGLVLWGQGTNQPQHF
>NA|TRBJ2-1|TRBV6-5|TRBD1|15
TGTGCCAGCAGTTACGGGACAGGGTCCTACAATGAGCAGTTCTTC
CASSYGTGSYNEQFF
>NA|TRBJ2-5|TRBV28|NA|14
TGTGCCAGCAGTTTGCGCGGGCCGAAAGAGACCCAGTACTTC
CASSLRGPKETQYF
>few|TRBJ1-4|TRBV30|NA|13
TGTGCCTGGAGTGGGGGGGTTAATGAAAAACTGTTTTTT
CAWSGGVNEKLFF
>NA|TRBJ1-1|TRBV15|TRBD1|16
TGTGCCACCAGCAGATCGACAGGGGGCAGTTACACTGAAGCTTTCTTT
CATSRSTGGSYTEAFF
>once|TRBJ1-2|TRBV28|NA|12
TGTGCCAGCAGTTTAGGCAGCTATGGCTACACCTTC
CASSLGSYGYTF
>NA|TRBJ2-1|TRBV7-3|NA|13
TGTGCCAGCAGCTCGAGGACTATCCATGAGCAGTTCTTC
CASSSRTIHEQFF
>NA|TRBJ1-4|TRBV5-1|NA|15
TGCGCCAGCAGCCCGGCTGGGGGGGAGAATGAAAAACTGTTTTTT
CASSPAGGENEKLFF
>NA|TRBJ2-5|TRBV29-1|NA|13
TGCAGCGTTGAAATGCTGAGACAAGAGACCCAGTACTTC
CSVEMLRQETQYF